Listed below are T cell receptor beta chains from one sample, sequenced in a study of shared T cell receptors in the human thymus. Sequencing used immunoSEQ multiplex PCR; TCRdb keeps in-frame clones, though not all of them. The data show fewer than 700,000 clones, 88% seen once. The same data also contributed to another study, on human thymus T cells.

The sample consisted of thymocytes. The receptor source for this set is a boy in the first two years of life with a congenital heart defect. Both conserved end residues are part of each CDR3. The D gene is left open where the match is weak. Size is stated for part of the rows, as once, few or many counts, or as a class when the clone is expanded.

>.|.|TRBV7-2|TRBJ2-1
TGTGCCAGCAGCTTAGAGGCCCGGCGGGACGCCTTGTCCAATGAGCAGTTCTTC
CASSLEARRDALSNEQFF
>.|.|TRBV28|TRBJ1-1
TGTGCCAGCAGTCCCTCGGGGGGGTTGAACACTGAAGCTTTCTTT
CASSPSGGLNTEAFF
>.|.|TRBV11-2|TRBJ2-3
TGTGCCAGCAGCCCCCCGGGGGCAGATACGCAGTATTTT
CASSPPGADTQYF
>TRBD1|.|TRBV5-1|TRBJ1-1
TGCGCCAGCAAACTCACAGGGGGTACGTACGAGGAAGCTTTCTTT
CASKLTGGTYEEAFF
>TRBD2|once|TRBV28|TRBJ2-5
TGTGCCAGCAGTTTTTATGCATTGGTAGCGGGCTGGGAGACCCAGTACTTC
CASSFYALVAGWETQYF
>TRBD2|.|TRBV4-3|TRBJ2-1
TGCGCCAGCAGCCGACGCGGGACTAGCGGGAGCCCCAATGAGCAGTTCTTC
CASSRRGTSGSPNEQFF
>TRBD2|.|TRBV2|TRBJ2-7
TGTGCCAGCAGTGGATTTGGGACTAGCGGGAGGGCCTGTTCCTACGAGCAGTACTTC
CASSGFGTSGRACSYEQYF
>.|.|TRBV21-1|TRBJ2-7
TGTGCCAGCAGGACCATCCGACAGGACCATTCCTACGAGCAGTACTTC
CASRTIRQDHSYEQYF
>.|.|TRBV4-2|TRBJ1-5
TGTGCCAGCAGTCGACAGGCCGCTAGCAATCAGCCCCAGCATTTT
CASSRQAASNQPQHF
>TRBD2|.|TRBV6-9|TRBJ2-7
TGTGCCAGCACCCCCGGACTAGCGGCTTCCTACGAGCAGTACTTC
CASTPGLAASYEQYF
>TRBD1|.|TRBV5-6|TRBJ2-5
TGTGCCAGCAGCTTGACAGGGGTTGTGGAGACCCAGTACTTC
CASSLTGVVETQYF
>TRBD1|.|TRBV5-6|TRBJ2-3
TGTGCCAGCAGCCGCGGACAGGACACAGATACGCAGTATTTT
CASSRGQDTDTQYF
>TRBD2|.|TRBV5-4|TRBJ2-3
TGTGCCAGCAGAGGGAGCGGGAACACAGATACGCAGTATTTT
CASRGSGNTDTQYF
>.|.|TRBV4-1|TRBJ2-7
TGCGCCAGCAGCCAAGAAAGTCGGTACGAGCAGTACTTC
CASSQESRYEQYF
>TRBD2|.|TRBV5-1|TRBJ2-3
TGCGCCAGCAGCTGCCTGGGACTAGCTCCCACAGATACGCAGTATTTT
CASSCLGLAPTDTQYF
>TRBD2|.|TRBV25-1|TRBJ2-7
TGTGCCAGCAGGACTAAGACTAGCGACGAGCAGTACTTC
CASRTKTSDEQYF
>.|.|TRBV19|TRBJ1-5
TGTGCCAGTAGTATACAATCTCCCGTAGGCCGACTTCATAGCAATCAGCCCCAGCATTTT
CASSIQSPVGRLHSNQPQHF
>.|.|TRBV13|TRBJ2-5
TGTGCCAGCAGCTTCGGGTTGTGCACGGACCAAGAGACCCAGTACTTC
CASSFGLCTDQETQYF
>TRBD2|once|TRBV4-3|TRBJ2-3
TGCGCCAGCAGCCAAGGGACTAGCGGGAGGGCCCGGGTAGATACGCAGTATTTT
CASSQGTSGRARVDTQYF
>TRBD1|.|TRBV28|TRBJ2-2
TGTGCCAGCAGTGAGCCCAAGGACAGGGGCGCGGGGAACACCGGGGAGCTGTTTTTT
CASSEPKDRGAGNTGELFF
>TRBD1|.|TRBV6-5|TRBJ1-2
TGTGCCAGCAGTTACGGGACAGGGAGCAATGGCTACACCTTC
CASSYGTGSNGYTF
>TRBD2|once|TRBV30|TRBJ2-7
TGTGCCTGGGACCGGGACTATCCCCTCCGAACAGACGAGCAGTACTTC
CAWDRDYPLRTDEQYF
>.|once|TRBV4-3|TRBJ2-3
TGCGCCAGCAGCTCCGGGACTCCCACCGGTACGCAGTATTTT
CASSSGTPTGTQYF
>TRBD1|.|TRBV9|TRBJ2-7
TGTGCCAGCAGCGTGGGACAGGGAAAGGACGAGCAGTACTTC
CASSVGQGKDEQYF
>.|.|TRBV7-2|TRBJ2-3
TGTGCCAGCAGCTTAAGGAGTACGAGTCTAGATACGCAGTATTTT
CASSLRSTSLDTQYF
>.|.|TRBV7-6|TRBJ1-5
TGTGCCAGCAGCTTAGATGCGGGGTTAAAAGGTCAGCCCCAGCATTTT
CASSLDAGLKGQPQHF
>TRBD1|.|TRBV6-5|TRBJ2-2
TGTGCCAGCAGTCGAAGACAGGGGAACGGGGAGCTGTTTTTT
CASSRRQGNGELFF
>.|.|TRBV4-1|TRBJ1-1
TGCGCCAGCACCACAAGGGGAACCGAGAGCACCCCTTGGCCTGAAGCTTTCTTT
CASTTRGTESTPWPEAFF
>TRBD2|.|TRBV30|TRBJ2-7
TGTGCCGGCCGGGGACTAGCGGGAGGATCCTCCTACGAGCAGTACTTC
CAGRGLAGGSSYEQYF
>TRBD2|.|TRBV28|TRBJ2-3
TGTGCCAGCAGATCTTGTCGGACTAGCGGCAATGGCCGGACAGATACGCAGTATTTT
CASRSCRTSGNGRTDTQYF
>TRBD2|.|TRBV20-1|TRBJ2-1
TGCAGTGCCCAGTGTGCGGGAGGGGACCTCTTC
CSAQCAGGDLF
>.|.|TRBV11-2|TRBJ2-7
TGTGCCAGCAGCTTATTAGACACCGATCCCTACGAGCAGTACTTC
CASSLLDTDPYEQYF
>.|few|TRBV2|TRBJ1-4
TGTGCCAGCAGTGATTTAGGGGATGAAAAACTGTTTTTT
CASSDLGDEKLFF
>TRBD1|.|TRBV9|TRBJ1-2
TGTGCCAGCAGCCCTAGGACAGGGGAATTAAGTCTTGGCTACACCTTC
CASSPRTGELSLGYTF
>TRBD2|.|TRBV4-3|TRBJ2-7
TGCGCCAGCAGCCAAGAGGGTGTCCCGGGGGGTCAGCAGTACTTC
CASSQEGVPGGQQYF
>.|.|TRBV27|TRBJ2-1
TGTGCCAGCAGTTTAGTAGCGAGCCCATCCTCCTACAATGAGCAGTTCTTC
CASSLVASPSSYNEQFF
>.|.|TRBV29-1|TRBJ1-4
TGCAGCGCAACCATCCGCGGGGGGGCGGATGAAAAACTGTTTTTT
CSATIRGGADEKLFF
>.|once|TRBV11-3|TRBJ2-2
TGTGCCAGCAGCTTAGGCGGGACCGGGGAGCTGTTTTTT
CASSLGGTGELFF
>TRBD1|.|TRBV14|TRBJ1-5
TGTGCCAGCAGCCAAGATTGTGCCAGGACAGGTTGGATCTTAGGGCCCCAGCATTTT
CASSQDCARTGWILGPQHF
>.|.|TRBV23-1|TRBJ1-1
TGCGCCAGCAGTCAATCCGGGGATGAAGCTTTCTTT
CASSQSGDEAFF
>TRBD2|.|TRBV5-4|TRBJ2-7
TGTGCCAGCAGTCATACTAGCGGGGCATCCTACGAGCAGTACTTC
CASSHTSGASYEQYF
>TRBD2|.|TRBV19|TRBJ2-1
TGTGCCAGTAGTATTGCGGGGCCGTCCCGTGTTAGCGGGAGGGACAATGAGCAGTTCTTC
CASSIAGPSRVSGRDNEQFF
>.|.|TRBV6-1|TRBJ2-7
TGTGCCAGCAGTCTAAAAGACAACCAGTACGAGCAGTACTTC
CASSLKDNQYEQYF
>.|.|TRBV2|TRBJ2-1
TGTGCCAGCAGTCTCAGGGGATACGATGAGCAGTTCTTC
CASSLRGYDEQFF
>TRBD1|.|TRBV7-9|TRBJ1-2
TGTGCCAGCAGCACAGAGACAGGGAACTATGGCTACACCTTC
CASSTETGNYGYTF
>TRBD2|.|TRBV4-3|TRBJ2-3
TGCGCCAGCAGCCTTTCACCGGGACTAGCAGTGGATACGCAGTATTTT
CASSLSPGLAVDTQYF
>TRBD2|few|TRBV5-6|TRBJ2-7
TGTGCCAGCAGCTTGGGAGGCGGGAGCTCCTACGAGCAGTACTTC
CASSLGGGSSYEQYF
>.|once|TRBV28|TRBJ2-6
TGTGCCAGCAGTTTATCGCCCCTGGGGGAGCGGGCGAGCTCTGGGGCCAACGTCCTGACTTTC
CASSLSPLGERASSGANVLTF
>.|.|TRBV28|TRBJ1-5
TGTGCCAGCAGTCCCTCCCCCCACGGCAGGGGCGGCCACGCTCCTAGCAATCAGCCCCAGCATTTT
CASSPSPHGRGGHAPSNQPQHF
>.|.|TRBV5-1|TRBJ2-3
TGCGCCAGCAGCTTGGCCGCTATCACAGATACGCAGTATTTT
CASSLAAITDTQYF
>TRBD2|.|TRBV7-2|TRBJ2-7
TGTGCCAGCAGTGCTAGCGGTTACTACGAGCAGTACTTC
CASSASGYYEQYF
>TRBD2|.|TRBV4-2|TRBJ2-1
TGTGCCAGCAGCCTACAAGATGTGCGGACTAGCGGGAGGGCCGCGAATGAGCAGTTCTTC
CASSLQDVRTSGRAANEQFF